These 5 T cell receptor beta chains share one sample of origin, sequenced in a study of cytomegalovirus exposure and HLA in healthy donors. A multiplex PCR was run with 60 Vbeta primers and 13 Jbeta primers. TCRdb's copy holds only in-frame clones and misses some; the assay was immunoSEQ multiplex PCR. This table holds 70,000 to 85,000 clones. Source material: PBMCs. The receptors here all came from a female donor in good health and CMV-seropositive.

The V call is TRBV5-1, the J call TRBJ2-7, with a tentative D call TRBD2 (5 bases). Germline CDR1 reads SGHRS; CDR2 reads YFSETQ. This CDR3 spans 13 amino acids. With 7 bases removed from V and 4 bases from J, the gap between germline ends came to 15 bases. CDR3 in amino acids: CASRPTSGYEQYF. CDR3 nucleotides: TGCGCCAGCCGACCCACTAGTGGGTACGAGCAGTACTTC. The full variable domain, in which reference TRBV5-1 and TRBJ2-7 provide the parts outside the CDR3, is KAGVTQTPRYLIKTRGQQVTLSCSPISGHRSVSWYQQTPGQGLQFLFEYFSETQRNKGNFPGRFSGRQFSNSRSEMNVSTLELGDSALYLCASRPTSGYEQYFGPGTRLTVT.

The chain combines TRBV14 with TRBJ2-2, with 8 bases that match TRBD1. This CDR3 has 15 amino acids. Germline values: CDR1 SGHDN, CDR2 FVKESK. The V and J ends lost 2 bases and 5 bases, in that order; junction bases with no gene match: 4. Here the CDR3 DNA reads TGTGCCAGCAGCCAATCCAGGGGGCAAACCGGGGAGCTGTTTTTT. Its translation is CASSQSRGQTGELFF.

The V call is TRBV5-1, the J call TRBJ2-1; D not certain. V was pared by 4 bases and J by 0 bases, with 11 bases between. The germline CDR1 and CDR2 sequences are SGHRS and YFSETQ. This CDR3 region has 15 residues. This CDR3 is CASSPYKSSYNEQFF. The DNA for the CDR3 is TGCGCCAGCAGCCCATACAAAAGCTCCTACAATGAGCAGTTCTTC.

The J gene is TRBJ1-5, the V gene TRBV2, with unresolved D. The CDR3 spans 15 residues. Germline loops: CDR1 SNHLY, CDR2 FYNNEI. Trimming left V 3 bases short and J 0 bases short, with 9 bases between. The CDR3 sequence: CASSEEQNSNQPQHF. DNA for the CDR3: TGTGCCAGCAGTGAGGAACAGAATAGCAATCAGCCCCAGCATTTT.

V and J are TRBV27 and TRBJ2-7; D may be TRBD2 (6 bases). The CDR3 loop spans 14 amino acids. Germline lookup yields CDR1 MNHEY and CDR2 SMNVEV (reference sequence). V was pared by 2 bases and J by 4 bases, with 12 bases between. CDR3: CASSLGGNPYEQYF. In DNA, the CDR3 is TGTGCCAGCAGTTTAGGCGGGAATCCGTACGAGCAGTACTTC.